This T cell receptor beta chain was documented in a study of blood T cells in healthy people across ages. Study-level points and caveats: As age increased, TCR beta diversity per million T cells fell in a roughly linear fashion.

Turning to this clonotype: Its antigen is currently unknown.

The CDR3 runs 15 residues. Per the germline V gene, CDR1 is DFQATT and CDR2 is SNEGSKA (reference sequence). The germline V and J ends were trimmed by 0 bases and 2 bases, with 13 bases remaining between them. Combining a sample-barcoded 5' primer with a J-beta primer mix, a second PCR ran for roughly 7 to 12 cycles. Via MiXCR, TCRdb re-called the 5' RACE reads, giving one row per CDR3 protein. This sample has approximately 780,000 distinct CDR3 sequences, with around a quarter found just once. These data were likewise used in another study, on T cells of mothers and their children. That source reports: Barcodes and 2-4 random nucleotides were added by M1S in the second PCR. From each mother came over 9.5 million TCR beta CDR3 reads, and from each child came 2.5 million to 3 million.

The chain combines TRBV20-1 with TRBJ2-5; a weak D match, TRBD2 (6 bases). The sequence was collected from a boy between 10 and 17 years old in good health. The sample was blood. This CDR3 reads CSARDGGTPQETQYF. DNA of the CDR3: TGCAGTGCTAGAGATGGGGGGACTCCACAAGAGACCCAGTACTTC.